This TCR beta chain was captured by sequencing in a study of blood T cell repertoires in COVID-19. Study-wide background: The United States, Italy and Spain provided the acute and convalescent COVID-19 samples. T cells, B-cell-depleted T cells, or PBMCs provided the cDNA or gDNA that served as material.

Original handling: Amplifying reference gene primers gave estimates of nucleated cell counts. Clones were sequenced by immunoSEQ multiplex PCR, and TCRdb holds only the in-frame ones, with some missing. The V and J calls and clone size come from that table; D and trimming were worked out from the DNA. The sample consists of 130,000 to 150,000 clones, approximately 80% of them appearing once. Germline values: CDR1 LNHDA, CDR2 SQIVND (reference sequence). The CDR3 covers 17 residues. Losses at the gene ends were 4 bases for V and 10 bases for J; bases not matched to a gene: 18. This rearrangement joins TRBV19 to TRBJ2-1; 8 positions agree with TRBD1. The specimen was peripheral blood. The TCR originated in an older woman with acute or convalescent COVID-19. This CDR3 reads CASSKATGPGGWNEQFF. The CDR3 nucleotides are TGTGCCAGTAGTAAAGCGACAGGGCCAGGGGGCTGGAACGAGCAGTTCTTC.